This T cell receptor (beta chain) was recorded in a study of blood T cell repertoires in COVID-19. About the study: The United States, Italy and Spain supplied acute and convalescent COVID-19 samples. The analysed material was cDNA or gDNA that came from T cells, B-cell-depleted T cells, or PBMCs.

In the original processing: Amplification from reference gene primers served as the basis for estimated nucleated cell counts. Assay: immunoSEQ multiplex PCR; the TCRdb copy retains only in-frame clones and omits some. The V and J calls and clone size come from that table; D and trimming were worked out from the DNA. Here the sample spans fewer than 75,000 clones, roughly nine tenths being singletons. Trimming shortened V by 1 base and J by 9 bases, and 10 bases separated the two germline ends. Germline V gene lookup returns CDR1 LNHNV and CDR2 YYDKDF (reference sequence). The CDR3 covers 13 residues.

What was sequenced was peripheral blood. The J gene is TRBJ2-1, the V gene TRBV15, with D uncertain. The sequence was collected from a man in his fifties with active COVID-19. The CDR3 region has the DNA TGTGCCACCAGCAGAGTGGTAGTCCCTGAGCAGTTCTTC. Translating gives CATSRVVVPEQFF.